This passage covers 11 T cell receptor beta chains from one sample sequenced in a study of shared clonotypes between healthy human individuals. TCRdb's copy holds only in-frame clones and misses some; the assay was immunoSEQ multiplex PCR. The sample yields over 1.4 million clones, over 95% seen once. Source material: naive CD4+ T cells sorted from blood. The subset was: CD45RA+ positively selected. Receptors were obtained from a man aged 25-45 years in good health.

The chain is built from TRBV2 and TRBJ2-7; 8 nucleotides line up with TRBD2. CDR1 SNHLY and CDR2 FYNNEI come from the germline V gene. V lost 6 bases to trimming and J lost 5 bases; unmatched junction nucleotides: 9. CDR3 length equals 14 residues. The CDR3 DNA sequence: TGTGCCAGCAGAAACTGGACTAGCCGCCACGAGCAGTACTTC. Translated: CASRNWTSRHEQYF.

The gene calls are TRBV11-2 and TRBJ2-7; 7 nucleotides line up with TRBD1. The CDR3 loop spans 15 amino acids. The V gene's germline CDR1 is SGHAT and CDR2 FQNNGV. Unmatched junction bases numbered 5, after V lost 0 bases and J lost 3 bases. In nucleotides, the CDR3 is TGTGCCAGCAGCTTAGATCTGACAGGGATCTACGAGCAGTACTTC. It encodes CASSLDLTGIYEQYF.

This clone showed up just once. This chain links TRBV19 with TRBJ2-3; 9 nucleotides agree with TRBD2. From germline, CDR1 is LNHDA and CDR2 SQIVND (reference sequence). The CDR3 has 17 residues. J gave up 0 bases and V 5 bases, and 9 bases lay outside the gene matches. CDR3 sequence reads: CASSLSRLAVSTDTQYF. The CDR3 coding sequence is TGTGCCAGTAGTTTGTCCCGACTAGCGGTGAGCACAGATACGCAGTATTTT. The complete variable domain, with remaining parts taken from reference TRBV19 and TRBJ2-3, reads DGGITQSPKYLFRKEGQNVTLSCEQNLNHDAMYWYRQDPGQGLRLIYYSQIVNDFQKGDIAEGYSVSREKKESFPLTVTSAQKNPTAFYLCASSLSRLAVSTDTQYFGPGTRLTVL.

Notes on this clone: An end of the junction differs from the germline gene, which may be a read error. This sample includes further DNA sequences coding for the same CDR3. The chain combines TRBV7-8 with TRBJ2-7; 7 positions match TRBD2. The CDR3 totals 17 residues. CDR1 and CDR2 from the germline V gene are SGHVS and FQNEAQ. DNA for the CDR3: TGTGCCAGCAGCTTAGCGCTGGGAGGGTCGCAATCCTACGAGCAATACTTC. Translated, it gives CASSLALGGSQSYEQYF.

The V gene is TRBV5-1, the J gene TRBJ2-3, with TRBD1 as a possible D gene (5 bases). With 2 bases removed from V and 4 bases from J, the gap between germline ends came to 11 bases. The CDR3 consists of 14 residues. Germline V gene data show CDR1 as SGHRS and CDR2 as YFSETQ. The DNA for the CDR3 is TGCGCCAGCAGCTTTTCAGGGCCCGCAGATACGCAGTATTTT. Its translation is CASSFSGPADTQYF.

The chain uses TRBV5-6 and TRBJ1-5, with TRBD1 matching over 7 bases. Losses at the gene ends were 4 bases for V and 12 bases for J; bases not matched to a gene: 7. The CDR3 totals 12 residues. Germline V gene lookup returns CDR1 SGHDT and CDR2 YYEEEE. The CDR3 region has the DNA TGTGCCAGCAGCCTAGGGACAGAGCTCCAGCATTTT. It encodes CASSLGTELQHF.

The V call is TRBV2, the J call TRBJ1-1; 8 bases are shared with TRBD1. The CDR3 contains 12 residues. Germline V gene data show CDR1 as SNHLY and CDR2 as FYNNEI. Trimming took 6 bases from V and 8 from J; bases not matched to a gene: 5. As DNA, the CDR3 is TGTGCCAGCAGGGACGGACAGGGCGAAGCTTTCTTT. It translates to CASRDGQGEAFF.

CDR3 DNA sequence: TGTGCCAGCAGCCGACGCTCTGGAAACACCATATATTTT. The encoded protein is CASSRRSGNTIYF. J is TRBJ1-3 and V is TRBV7-9; D not certain. The CDR3 is 13 residues long. With 5 bases removed from V and 0 bases from J, the gap between germline ends came to 5 bases. Germline CDR1 is SEHNR and CDR2 is FQNEAQ (reference sequence).

The genes are TRBV5-4 and TRBJ1-2; D possibly corresponds to TRBD1 (6 bases). Trimming took off 4 bases at V and 2 bases at J, with 15 bases between the two ends. The CDR3 extends over 15 amino acids. The germline gives CDR1 SGHNT, CDR2 YYREEE (reference sequence). The DNA of the CDR3 is TGTGCCAGCAGCAACCCCTTACAGGGAAACTATGGCTACACCTTC. Its protein is CASSNPLQGNYGYTF.

The chain employs TRBV4-1 and TRBJ2-7; TRBD2 agrees at 11 bases. V dropped 6 bases and J dropped 3; count of bases not matched to a gene: 4. The CDR3 has 14 amino acids. Per the germline V gene, CDR1 is MGHRA and CDR2 is YSYEKL. CDR3 region: CASSRGTSGYEQYF. In nucleotides, the CDR3 is TGCGCCAGCAGTCGAGGGACTAGCGGCTACGAGCAGTACTTC.

The V gene is TRBV6-5, the J gene TRBJ2-7; tentatively, D is TRBD2 (6 bases). V was clipped by 8 bases and J by 2 bases, with 13 bases between them. The CDR3 consists of 13 residues. Looked up from germline, CDR1 is MNHEY and CDR2 is SVGAGI. The chain's CDR3 is CASSISGAYEQYF. The CDR3 DNA follows: TGTGCCAGCTCCATATCGGGAGCCTACGAGCAGTACTTC.